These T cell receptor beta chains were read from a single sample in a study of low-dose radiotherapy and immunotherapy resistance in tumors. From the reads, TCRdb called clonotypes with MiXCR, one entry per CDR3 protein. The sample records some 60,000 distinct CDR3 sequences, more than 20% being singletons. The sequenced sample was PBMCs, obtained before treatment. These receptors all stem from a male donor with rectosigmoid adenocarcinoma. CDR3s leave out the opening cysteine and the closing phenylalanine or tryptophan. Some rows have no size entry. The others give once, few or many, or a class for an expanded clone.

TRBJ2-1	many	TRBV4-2	ASSQSSGGGNEQF
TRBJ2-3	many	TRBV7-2	ASSYRPRQDTQY
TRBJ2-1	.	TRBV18	ASSPLPFRDRVFDEQF
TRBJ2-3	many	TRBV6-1	AINPTGADTQY
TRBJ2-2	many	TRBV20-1	SARTSGQTRGELF
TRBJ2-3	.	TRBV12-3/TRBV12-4	ASSLYAAGGGDTQY
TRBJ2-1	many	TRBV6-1	AIPAATYNEQF
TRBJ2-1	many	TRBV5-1	ASSLRDTYNEQF
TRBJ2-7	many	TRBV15	ATSNVGTADEQY
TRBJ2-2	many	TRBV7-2	ASSLYLTRELF
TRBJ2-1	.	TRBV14	ASSQARQGIDEQF
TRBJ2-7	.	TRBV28	ASLRPPYEQY
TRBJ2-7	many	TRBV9	ASSEGTSGGYEQY
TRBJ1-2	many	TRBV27	ASSPRGLGYGYT
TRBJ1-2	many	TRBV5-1	ASSFQSNYGYT
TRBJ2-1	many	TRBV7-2	ASSLEGNYNEQF
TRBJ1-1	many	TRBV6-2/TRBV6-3	ASSYPGNTEAF
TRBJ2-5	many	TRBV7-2	ASSSPLRQGLLEETQY
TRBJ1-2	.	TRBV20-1	RLNTQSYGYT
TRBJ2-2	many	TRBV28	ASSLTGFGRPGELF
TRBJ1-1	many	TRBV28	ATQRQTLNTEAF
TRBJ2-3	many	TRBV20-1	SARTGRITDTQY
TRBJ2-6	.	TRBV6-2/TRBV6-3	ASRRDTVSGANVLT
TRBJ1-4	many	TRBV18	ASHRDRGEKLF
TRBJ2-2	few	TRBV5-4	ASSFDRRNTGELF
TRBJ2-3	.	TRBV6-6	ASSEARQGRYTQY
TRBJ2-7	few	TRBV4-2	ASSQEEGGSSYEQY
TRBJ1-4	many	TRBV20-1	SAGQSRGAIDEKLF
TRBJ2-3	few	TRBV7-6	ASSKRQGKSTDTQY
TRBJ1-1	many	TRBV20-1	SASQSNTEAF
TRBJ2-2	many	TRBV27	ASSLTSGGGTGELF
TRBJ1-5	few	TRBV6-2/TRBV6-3	ASRHDDRGQPQH
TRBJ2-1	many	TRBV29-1	SVEIGGIGQTQF
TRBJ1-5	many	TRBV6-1	ASSGREGNQPQH
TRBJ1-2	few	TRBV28	ASRRDRGRGGYT
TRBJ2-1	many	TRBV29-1	SVDFGLAGGSEQF
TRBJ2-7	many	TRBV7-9	ASSRQSREQY
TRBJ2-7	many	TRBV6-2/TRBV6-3	ASARPRVSYEQY
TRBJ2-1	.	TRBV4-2	ASSGGLSYNEQF
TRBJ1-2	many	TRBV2	ASTGTSNYGYT
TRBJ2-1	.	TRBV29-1	SAGSGRANEQF